The rows below give T cell receptor beta chains drawn from one sample of a study of blood T cell repertoires in COVID-19. Sequenced by immunoSEQ multiplex PCR; TCRdb stores in-frame clones only, minus some. The table lists 25,000 to 30,000 clones, 80% to 90% of them singletons, with approximately 2.8% in the top ten. The sample taken for sequencing was peripheral blood. Every receptor here comes from a human donor in a cohort sampled during active COVID-19. Each CDR3 is given with its conserved first and last residue.

16	TRBJ2-3	TRBV18	CASSPNTGGNGDTQYF
15	TRBJ1-4	TRBV28	CASSSPGDPREKLFF
16	TRBJ2-1	TRBV7-9	CASSLSAGGFYNEQFF
15	TRBJ2-3	TRBV5-1	CASSLQGLGTDTQYF
14	TRBJ1-1	TRBV28	CASSLWAVNTEAFF
14	TRBJ2-5	TRBV9	CASSVAASWETQYF
15	TRBJ1-5	TRBV6-1	CASSEGYGPGQPQHF
13	TRBJ2-1	TRBV2	CASGTGGWNEQFF
15	TRBJ2-7	TRBV6-5	CASSTGTSGSYEQYF
13	TRBJ2-3	TRBV6-5	CASRISGTDTQYF
13	TRBJ2-3	TRBV10-2	CASRSVSTDTQYF
13	TRBJ1-1	TRBV7-7	CASSSQLNTEAFF
13	TRBJ1-2	TRBV9	CASSVGQGRGYTF
13	TRBJ2-7	TRBV18	CASSLLREHEQYF
12	TRBJ2-3	TRBV12-3/TRBV12-4	CASTTGLLRKYF
16	TRBJ1-3	TRBV5-1	CASSLAGNPSGNTIYF
13	TRBJ2-5	TRBV5-1	CASMWQGEETQYF
17	TRBJ1-3	TRBV16	CASSQSGQGARGNTIYF
16	TRBJ2-1	TRBV5-4	CASSPASGTGGNEQFF
16	TRBJ1-6	TRBV5-8	CASSLVTGVYNSPLHF
14	TRBJ1-1	TRBV7-2	CASSSPGKDTEAFF
15	TRBJ2-7	TRBV27	CASSLAGGLSYEQYF
15	TRBJ2-3	TRBV19	CASTRTGAGADTQYF
15	TRBJ1-2	TRBV25-1	CASSDRQGFNYGYTF
14	TRBJ2-1	TRBV6-5	CASTLTRTGNEQFF
16	TRBJ2-1	TRBV3-1/TRBV3-2	CASSQAFPSSYNEQFF
16	TRBJ2-1	TRBV5-1	CASSLLAGTSYNEQFF